The clone carrying this T cell receptor (beta chain) has only a few counts. Its antigen is not known. This record comes from a study of vaccination and CD4 T cells after COVID-19. Study-level points and caveats: The appearance of a median approximately 90% of reactive clones in convalescent patients occurred only post-vaccination. The rise in median SARS-CoV-2-reactive clonotypes, from around 20 to 38, was not significant.

Sequencing of cultured CD4+ T cell DNA used the Oncomine TCR Beta short-read assay. Each CDR3 protein is one row after TCRdb ran MiXCR on the PCR reads. In the table there are some 16,000 distinct CDR3 sequences, around 44% of which are singletons. V shed 3 bases and J shed 6 bases, with 23 bases lying between them. This CDR3 contains 17 residues. CDR1 and CDR2 (germline): MNHEY, SVGEGT. Treatment specified: approximately 10-day PBMC culture with coronavirus spike peptide pools or control peptides (ViraFEST assay). J is TRBJ1-1 and V is TRBV6-2 or TRBV6-3, with a possible D match to TRBD1 (5 bases). The sequence was obtained from a human donor who had recovered from COVID-19. Input material: CD4+ T cells from blood, cultured in vitro. The CDR3 sequence: CASSYKFRWRGIAEAFF. CDR3 nucleotides: TGTGCCAGCAGTTATAAATTCAGATGGCGGGGGATTGCTGAAGCTTTCTTT.